Below are 2 T cell receptor beta chains sequenced from a single sample in a study of regulatory T cells in long-lasting Graves disease. Arm-PCR of CDR3 regions and iRepertoire HTBI primers were used to build TCR beta libraries. TCRdb analysed the multiplex PCR reads with MiXCR anew, one entry per CDR3 protein. The sample records around 360,000 distinct CDR3 sequences, roughly 15% being singletons. Time point noted: newly diagnosed GD, antithyroid drugs for less than 3 months. TCR sequences were obtained from RNA taken from PBMCs. A further study also used this sample, focusing on T cells in Graves' hyperthyroidism and ophthalmopathy.

The material sequenced was peripheral blood mononuclear cells (PBMCs), taken at new diagnosis, from a patient treated with antithyroid drugs. The receptors originated from a woman younger than 35 with Graves disease.

Only a few counts were recorded for this clonotype. The genes are TRBV9 and TRBJ1-2; the D is unclear. CDR1 and CDR2 (germline): SGDLS, YYNGEE. The length of the CDR3 is 14 residues. V lost 0 bases and J lost 9, with 15 bases in between. The CDR3 DNA reads as TGTGCCAGCAGCGTAGAATCCTATTCTATTAGCTACACCTTC. This sequence encodes CASSVESYSISYTF. The full variable domain, with the rest looked up from reference TRBV9 and TRBJ1-2, is DSGVTQTPKHLITATGQRVTLRCSPRSGDLSVYWYQQSLDQGLQFLIQYYNGEERAKGNILERFSAQQFPDLHSELNLSSLELGDSALYFCASSVESYSISYTFGSGTRLTVV.

This chain connects TRBV10-1 to TRBJ2-7, with 7 positions matching TRBD2. Germline V gene data show CDR1 as WNHNN and CDR2 as SYGVQD (reference sequence). The V and J ends lost 6 bases and 3 bases, in that order; junction bases with no gene match: 11. This CDR3 is 15 amino acids long. For the CDR3, the DNA is TGCGCCAGCAGCGCTGCCGGGACTAACTTCTACGAGCAGTACTTC. Protein product: CASSAAGTNFYEQYF.